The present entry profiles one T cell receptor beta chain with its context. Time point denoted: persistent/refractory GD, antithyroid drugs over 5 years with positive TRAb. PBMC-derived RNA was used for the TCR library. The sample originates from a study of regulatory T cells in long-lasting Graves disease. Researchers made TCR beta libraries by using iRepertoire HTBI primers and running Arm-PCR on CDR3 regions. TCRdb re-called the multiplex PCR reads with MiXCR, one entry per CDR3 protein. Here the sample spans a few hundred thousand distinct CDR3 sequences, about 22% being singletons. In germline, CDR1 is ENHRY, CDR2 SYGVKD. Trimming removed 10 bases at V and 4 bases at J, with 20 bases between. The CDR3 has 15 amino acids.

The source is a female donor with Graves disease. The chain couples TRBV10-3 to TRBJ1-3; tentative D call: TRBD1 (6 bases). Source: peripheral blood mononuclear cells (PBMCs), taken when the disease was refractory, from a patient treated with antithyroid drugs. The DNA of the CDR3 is TGTGCCACTAGGGACACTATCTCTGGCGGAAACACCATATATTTT. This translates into CATRDTISGGNTIYF.